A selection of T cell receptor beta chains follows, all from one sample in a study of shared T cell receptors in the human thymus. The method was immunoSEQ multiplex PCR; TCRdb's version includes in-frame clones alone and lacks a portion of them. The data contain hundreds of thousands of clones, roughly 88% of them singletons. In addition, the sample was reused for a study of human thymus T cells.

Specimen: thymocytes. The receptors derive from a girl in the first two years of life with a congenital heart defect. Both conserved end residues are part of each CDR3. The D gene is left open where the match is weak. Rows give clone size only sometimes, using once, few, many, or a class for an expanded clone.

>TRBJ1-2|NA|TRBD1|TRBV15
CATSRAGTGAFYGYTF
TGTGCCACCAGCAGAGCCGGGACAGGGGCCTTCTATGGCTACACCTTC
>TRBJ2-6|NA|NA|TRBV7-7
CASSSAPSGANVLTF
TGTGCCAGCAGCTCCGCGCCCTCTGGGGCCAACGTCCTGACTTTC
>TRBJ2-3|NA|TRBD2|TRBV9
CASSGTSRHGDTQYF
TGTGCCAGCAGCGGGACTAGTCGGCATGGAGATACGCAGTATTTT
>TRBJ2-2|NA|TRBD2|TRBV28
CASSFAGGSGELFF
TGTGCCAGCAGTTTCGCGGGGGGATCCGGGGAGCTGTTTTTT
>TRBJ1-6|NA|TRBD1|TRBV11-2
CASSSVPKGQGYNSPLHF
TGTGCCAGCAGCTCTGTCCCTAAGGGACAGGGATATAATTCACCCCTCCACTTT
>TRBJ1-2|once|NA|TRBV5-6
CASSSGDNYGYTF
TGTGCCAGCAGCTCAGGGGATAACTATGGCTACACCTTC
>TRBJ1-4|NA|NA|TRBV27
CASSSRGEGPTNEKLFF
TGTGCCAGCAGTTCCAGGGGAGAGGGGCCAACTAATGAAAAACTGTTTTTT
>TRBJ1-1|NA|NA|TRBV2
CASSRPFLNTEAFF
TGTGCCAGCAGCCGTCCCTTTTTGAACACTGAAGCTTTCTTT
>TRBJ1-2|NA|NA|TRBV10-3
CAIKLQVAEHYGYTF
TGTGCCATCAAATTACAGGTAGCCGAACACTATGGCTACACCTTC
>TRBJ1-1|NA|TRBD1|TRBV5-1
CASSQRQGRDTEAFF
TGCGCCAGCAGTCAACGACAGGGTAGGGACACTGAAGCTTTCTTT
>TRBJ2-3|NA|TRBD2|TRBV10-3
CAISWTSGVTDTQYF
TGTGCCATCAGTTGGACTAGCGGGGTCACAGATACGCAGTATTTT
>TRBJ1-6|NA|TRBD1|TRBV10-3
CAISDPPGQGAVRRYF
TGTGCCATCAGTGATCCCCCGGGACAGGGGGCAGTTCGGCGGTACTTT
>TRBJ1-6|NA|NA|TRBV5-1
CASSPRARANSPLHF
TGCGCCAGCAGCCCCCGGGCCAGGGCGAATTCACCCCTCCACTTT